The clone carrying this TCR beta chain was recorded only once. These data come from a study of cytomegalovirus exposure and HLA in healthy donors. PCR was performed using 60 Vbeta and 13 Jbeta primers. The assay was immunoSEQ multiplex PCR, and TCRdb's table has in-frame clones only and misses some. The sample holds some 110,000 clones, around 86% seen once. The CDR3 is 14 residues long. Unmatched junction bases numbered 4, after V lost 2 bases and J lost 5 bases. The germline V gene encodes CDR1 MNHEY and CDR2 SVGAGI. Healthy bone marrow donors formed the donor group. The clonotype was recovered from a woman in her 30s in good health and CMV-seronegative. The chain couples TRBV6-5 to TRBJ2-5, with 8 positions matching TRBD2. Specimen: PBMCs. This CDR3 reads CASSYSGSTETQYF. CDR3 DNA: TGTGCCAGCAGTTACAGCGGGAGTACGGAGACCCAGTACTTC.